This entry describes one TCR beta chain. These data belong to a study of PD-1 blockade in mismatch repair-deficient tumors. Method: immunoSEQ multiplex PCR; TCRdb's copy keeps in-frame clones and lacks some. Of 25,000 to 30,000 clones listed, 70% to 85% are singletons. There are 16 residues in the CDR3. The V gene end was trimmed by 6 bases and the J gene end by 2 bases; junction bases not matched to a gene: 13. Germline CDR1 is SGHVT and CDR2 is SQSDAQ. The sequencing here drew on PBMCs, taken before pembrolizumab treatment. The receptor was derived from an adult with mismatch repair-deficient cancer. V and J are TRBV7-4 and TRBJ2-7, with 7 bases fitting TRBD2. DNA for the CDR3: TGTGCCAGCAGTCGAATTAGCGGGCCGCGACCCTACGAGCAGTACTTC. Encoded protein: CASSRISGPRPYEQYF. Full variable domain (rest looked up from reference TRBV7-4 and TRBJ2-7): GAGVSQSPRYKVAKRGRDVALRCDSISGHVTLYWYRQTLGQGSEVLTYSQSDAQRDKSGRPSGRFSAERPERSVSTLKIQRTEQGDSAVYLCASSRISGPRPYEQYFGPGTRLTVT.